Each of the 28 T cell receptor beta chains below was sequenced from the same sample in a study of T cell responses to AZD1222 COVID-19 vaccine. Method: immunoSEQ multiplex PCR; TCRdb's copy keeps in-frame clones and lacks some. The sample lists 170,000 or so clones; around 90% were seen once. The sample in question was peripheral blood, obtained 28 days after the second AZD1222 dose. The receptors derive from an adult who received the AZD1222 COVID-19 vaccine.

This clone was recorded only once. V is TRBV5-5 and J is TRBJ2-7; D is undetermined. This CDR3 has 13 amino acids. Germline V lookup: CDR1 SGHKS, CDR2 YYEKEE (reference sequence). V dropped 1 base and J dropped 7 bases, with 12 bases sitting between them. This CDR3 reads CASSLSKRLEQYF. The CDR3 DNA is TGTGCCAGCAGCTTGAGTAAACGGTTAGAGCAGTACTTC.

This clone appeared a single time. The chain couples TRBV6-1 to TRBJ2-2, with D uncertain. CDR3 length: 15 amino acids. Trimming took 2 bases from V and 0 from J, leaving 7 bases between them. Germline assignment: CDR1 MNHNS and CDR2 SASEGT. The CDR3 spells CASSEIHPNTGELFF. The CDR3 DNA is TGTGCCAGCAGTGAAATACACCCGAACACCGGGGAGCTGTTTTTT.

V gene TRBV29-1 combines with J gene TRBJ2-1; no clear D gene. CDR1 and CDR2 from the germline V gene are SQVTM and ANQGSEA. The CDR3 length is 13 residues. Trimming left V 4 bases short and J 5 bases short, with 12 bases between. CDR3 sequence: CSVGVRRDNEQFF. In DNA form, the CDR3 reads TGCAGCGTTGGGGTTAGAAGGGACAATGAGCAGTTCTTC.

This clone was seen only a few times. The chain combines TRBV7-2 with TRBJ1-1, with 7 bases lining up with TRBD1. CDR1 is SGHTA, CDR2 FQGNSA, per germline. The CDR3 extends over 15 amino acids. J lost 0 bases, V lost 4 bases, and 5 bases had no gene match. In nucleotides, the CDR3 is TGTGCCAGCAGCTCACTCACAGGGGTGAACACTGAAGCTTTCTTT. Amino acid sequence: CASSSLTGVNTEAFF.

This rearrangement joins TRBV3-1 (or the pseudogene TRBV3-2) to TRBJ1-4; TRBD1 is a possible D gene (5 bases). CDR1 is LGHDT and CDR2 is YNNKEL in the germline V gene (reference sequence). Trimming left V 3 bases short and J 6 bases short, with 8 bases between. The CDR3 loop spans 13 amino acids. CDR3 sequence: CASSQVQDEKLFF. DNA of the CDR3: TGTGCCAGCAGCCAGGTACAGGATGAAAAACTGTTTTTT.

The V call is TRBV2, the J call TRBJ1-2, with unresolved D. Germline V CDR1 and CDR2: SNHLY, FYNNEI. The CDR3 spans 11 residues. Deletions cut 6 bases from V and 6 bases from J, with 8 bases between. The CDR3 DNA sequence: TGTGCCAGCAGGTTCGGTGATGGCTACACCTTC. It is translated as CASRFGDGYTF.

This chain joins TRBV11-1 and TRBJ2-1; 8 nucleotides line up with TRBD1. J gave up 9 bases and V 3 bases, and 7 bases lay outside the gene matches. Germline V gives CDR1 SGHAT, CDR2 FQDESV (reference sequence). The CDR3 extends over 14 amino acids. The CDR3 here is CASSFRQGMSEQFF. The CDR3 region has the DNA TGTGCCAGCAGCTTCAGACAGGGGATGAGTGAGCAGTTCTTC.

This chain joins TRBV19 and TRBJ2-3; the D call may be TRBD1 or TRBD2 (5 bases each). CDR1 LNHDA and CDR2 SQIVND come from the germline V gene (reference sequence). There are 14 residues in the CDR3. V dropped 3 bases and J dropped 4 bases, with 11 bases sitting between them. The CDR3 sequence: CASSMRGRSDTQYF. The CDR3 DNA reads as TGTGCCAGTAGTATGAGGGGCCGGTCAGATACGCAGTATTTT.

V usage is TRBV9 and J usage is TRBJ2-3; D is possibly TRBD1 or TRBD2 (5 bases each). This CDR3 comprises 14 residues. Trimming left V 2 bases short and J 2 bases short, with 9 bases between. From germline, CDR1 is SGDLS and CDR2 YYNGEE. CDR3 sequence reads: CASSVDGATDTQYF. CDR3 coding DNA: TGTGCCAGCAGCGTCGACGGGGCCACAGATACGCAGTATTTT.

V usage is TRBV3-1 (or the pseudogene TRBV3-2) and J usage is TRBJ2-5; 10 bases line up with TRBD1. The CDR3 is 16 amino acids. The V and J ends lost 1 base and 5 bases, in that order; junction bases with no gene match: 7. From germline, CDR1 is LGHDT and CDR2 YNNKEL (reference sequence). In DNA form, the CDR3 reads TGTGCCAGCAGCCAAGCGGGGACAGGGGATAAGGAGACCCAGTACTTC. Its protein product is CASSQAGTGDKETQYF.

The V and J genes are TRBV5-8 and TRBJ1-6, with a tentative D call TRBD1 (6 bases). V shed 3 bases and J shed 7 bases, with 20 bases lying between them. Germline values: CDR1 SGHTS, CDR2 YDEGEE. The CDR3 has 17 residues. The CDR3 nucleotides read TGTGCCAGCAGCTCCTTTCGGGGGCAGGGCGTGAATTCACCCCTCCACTTT. This gives the protein CASSSFRGQGVNSPLHF.

In its sample, this clone was seen a few times. The chain employs TRBV3-1 (or the pseudogene TRBV3-2) and TRBJ2-5; TRBD2 agrees at 15 bases. Germline values: CDR1 LGHDT, CDR2 YNNKEL (reference sequence). With V trimmed by 6 bases and J by 4 bases, 9 bases remained unmatched. The CDR3 length is 17 residues. CDR3 DNA sequence: TGTGCCAGCAGTCCTTGGACTAGCGGGGGGGCGGGAGAGACCCAGTACTTC. This translates into CASSPWTSGGAGETQYF.

The gene calls are TRBV5-4 and TRBJ2-3; 10 bases match TRBD1. There are 16 residues in the CDR3. V dropped 3 bases and J dropped 1; count of bases not matched to a gene: 5. Looked up from germline, CDR1 is SGHNT and CDR2 is YYREEE (reference sequence). This CDR3 reads CASSWGTGEGTDTQYF. CDR3 coding DNA: TGTGCCAGCAGCTGGGGGACAGGGGAGGGCACAGATACGCAGTATTTT. The variable domain in full, completed from reference TRBV5-4 and TRBJ2-3, reads ETGVTQSPTHLIKTRGQQVTLRCSSQSGHNTVSWYQQALGQGPQFIFQYYREEENGRGNFPPRFSGLQFPNYSSELNVNALELDDSALYLCASSWGTGEGTDTQYFGPGTRLTVL.

The chain uses TRBV27 and TRBJ2-5; 11 bases align to TRBD1. Unmatched junction bases numbered 4, after V lost 0 bases and J lost 7 bases. This CDR3 spans 15 amino acids. Germline V gives CDR1 MNHEY, CDR2 SMNVEV (reference sequence). For the CDR3, the DNA is TGTGCCAGCAGTTTATCTAGGGACAGGGGGGCGACCCAGTACTTC. This gives the protein CASSLSRDRGATQYF.

This clone appeared a few times. This sample also contains other DNA sequences that code for the same CDR3. J is TRBJ2-3 and V is TRBV6-1, with 9 positions matching TRBD2. After removal of 1 base from V and 1 base from J, the junction contained 3 bases not matched to a gene. From germline, CDR1 is MNHNS and CDR2 SASEGT. This CDR3 contains 16 residues. Written as DNA, the CDR3 is TGTGCCAGCAGTGAAGGCGGGGGGGCCGGCACAGATACGCAGTATTTT. This sequence encodes CASSEGGGAGTDTQYF.

The rearrangement links TRBV4-1 to TRBJ2-5; D gene ambiguous. This CDR3 has 13 amino acids. Germline CDR1 MGHRA, CDR2 YSYEKL. V was pared by 0 bases and J by 4 bases, with 6 bases between. In DNA, the CDR3 is TGCGCCAGCAGCCAAGACAAGCGAGAGACCCAGTACTTC. It encodes CASSQDKRETQYF.

This rearrangement joins TRBV6-1 to TRBJ1-2; D call uncertain. V shed 0 bases and J shed 4 bases, with 6 bases lying between them. Germline CDR1 and CDR2: MNHNS and SASEGT. The CDR3 spans 13 residues. For the CDR3, the DNA is TGTGCCAGCAGTGAAGCGGACCTCTATGGCTACACCTTC. Translating it yields CASSEADLYGYTF.

J is TRBJ1-3 and V is TRBV5-6, with TRBD1 matching 9 bases. Losses at the gene ends were 4 bases for V and 1 base for J; bases not matched to a gene: 3. The CDR3 spans 15 residues. The germline CDR1 and CDR2 sequences are SGHDT and YYEEEE. In nucleotides, the CDR3 is TGTGCCAGCAGCCCGACAGGGGGTTCTGGAAACACCATATATTTT. As protein: CASSPTGGSGNTIYF.

V is TRBV25-1 and J is TRBJ2-2, with D possibly being TRBD2 (5 bases). The V gene's germline CDR1 is MGHDK and CDR2 SYGVNS. The CDR3 sequence is 14 residues long. V was cut by 7 bases and J by 3 bases, with 12 bases left in between. In DNA form, the CDR3 reads TGTGCCAGCACACCGGGATTGCACACCGGGGAGCTGTTTTTT. This gives the protein CASTPGLHTGELFF. The full variable domain, with the rest looked up from reference TRBV25-1 and TRBJ2-2, is EADIYQTPRYLVIGTGKKITLECSQTMGHDKMYWYQQDPGMELHLIHYSYGVNSTEKGDLSSESTVSRIRTEHFPLTLESARPSHTSQYLCASTPGLHTGELFFGEGSRLTVL.

The chain uses TRBV29-1 and TRBJ2-7; D is unclear. Germline values: CDR1 SQVTM, CDR2 ANQGSEA. Trimming cost V 3 bases and J 4 bases, with 7 bases left between them. This CDR3 contains 11 residues. In DNA, the CDR3 is TGCAGCGTTGATACTTTGTACGAGCAGTACTTC. Protein product: CSVDTLYEQYF.

V gene TRBV5-5 combines with J gene TRBJ1-1; no reliable D call. The CDR3 has 15 amino acids. Germline V gene sequence: CDR1 SGHKS, CDR2 YYEKEE (reference sequence). Trimming shortened V by 0 bases and J by 0 bases, and 9 bases separated the two germline ends. The CDR3 DNA is TGTGCCAGCAGCTTGGTTCTGTTAGTGAACACTGAAGCTTTCTTT. It yields the protein CASSLVLLVNTEAFF.

Notes on this clone: This same CDR3 is encoded by further DNA sequences in the sample. The chain employs TRBV9 and TRBJ2-5, with TRBD2 identical over 9 bases. J gave up 1 base and V 0 bases, and 4 bases lay outside the gene matches. This CDR3 spans 16 amino acids. Germline lookup yields CDR1 SGDLS and CDR2 YYNGEE. The CDR3 loop is CASSVAAGGIQETQYF. The CDR3 DNA reads as TGTGCCAGCAGCGTAGCAGCGGGGGGAATCCAAGAGACCCAGTACTTC.

The CDR3 loop is CASSLEGIDTQYF. The CDR3 DNA is TGCGCCAGCAGCTTGGAGGGTATAGATACGCAGTATTTT. The rearrangement joins TRBV5-1 to TRBJ2-3; D uncertain. The CDR3 runs 13 residues. Germline V gives CDR1 SGHRS, CDR2 YFSETQ. The V gene lost 0 bases and the J gene lost 5 bases, with 7 bases spanning the gap. Full variable domain (remainder filled in from reference TRBV5-1 and TRBJ2-3): KAGVTQTPRYLIKTRGQQVTLSCSPISGHRSVSWYQQTPGQGLQFLFEYFSETQRNKGNFPGRFSGRQFSNSRSEMNVSTLELGDSALYLCASSLEGIDTQYFGPGTRLTVL.

This clone was observed once. This chain links TRBV2 with TRBJ2-7; D is perhaps TRBD2 (5 bases). The CDR3 spans 13 residues. Germline V gene data show CDR1 as SNHLY and CDR2 as FYNNEI. V lost 7 bases and J lost 0, with 10 bases in between. The CDR3 DNA reads TGTGCCAGCATCTTGGGGAGCTCCTACGAGCAGTACTTC. It specifies CASILGSSYEQYF.

The rearrangement links TRBV5-1 to TRBJ2-3; unclear D gene. The CDR3 has 13 residues. Trimming left V 4 bases short and J 3 bases short, with 9 bases between. CDR1 and CDR2 (germline): SGHRS, YFSETQ. CDR3 bases: TGCGCCAGCAGCCCCCCGTCTACAGATACGCAGTATTTT. The encoded protein is CASSPPSTDTQYF.

J is TRBJ2-5 and V is TRBV9; D is unresolved. This CDR3 spans 14 amino acids. The germline CDR1 and CDR2 sequences are SGDLS and YYNGEE. V dropped 2 bases and J dropped 5 bases, with 13 bases sitting between them. For the CDR3, the DNA is TGTGCCAGCAGCGTTGGCGTTTCGTGGGAGACCCAGTACTTC. Translation gives CASSVGVSWETQYF.

This chain links TRBV11-1 with TRBJ1-1, with D maybe TRBD1 (5 bases). Germline V gives CDR1 SGHAT, CDR2 FQDESV (reference sequence). Trimming removed 1 base at V and 2 bases at J, with 8 bases between. The CDR3 extends over 14 amino acids. CDR3: CASSLGQRNTEAFF. Here the CDR3 DNA reads TGTGCCAGCAGCTTAGGACAGAGAAACACTGAAGCTTTCTTT.

In its sample, this clone was seen once. The chain links TRBV5-5 to TRBJ2-2, with D unclear. V lost 0 bases, J lost 7 bases, and 7 bases lay in between. The germline gives CDR1 SGHKS, CDR2 YYEKEE (reference sequence). CDR3 length: 13 amino acids. CDR3 sequence (DNA): TGTGCCAGCAGCTTGGCCCCGGACGGGGAGCTGTTTTTT. This sequence encodes CASSLAPDGELFF.